The 10 T cell receptor beta chains listed next were all sequenced from one sample in a study of OX40 agonist ivuxolimab in advanced cancers. Repertoires were generated with immunoSEQ multiplex PCR, while TCRdb's copy carries only in-frame clones and drops some. The sample has under 30,000 clones; under 90% are singletons. This specimen consisted of CD4+ or CD8+ T cells sorted from blood, obtained in a trial of the OX40 agonist ivuxolimab. These receptors were obtained from an adult with an advanced solid tumor such as melanoma, head and neck, liver or kidney cancer.

J is TRBJ2-5 and V is TRBV5-1; TRBD2 matches at 13 bases. Germline CDR1 SGHRS, CDR2 YFSETQ. The CDR3 loop spans 16 amino acids. J lost 1 base, V lost 4 bases, and 4 bases had no gene match. The CDR3 reads CASSNGLAGVQETQYF. CDR3 coding DNA: TGCGCCAGCAGCAACGGACTAGCGGGGGTCCAAGAGACCCAGTACTTC. Full variable domain (remainder filled in from reference TRBV5-1 and TRBJ2-5): KAGVTQTPRYLIKTRGQQVTLSCSPISGHRSVSWYQQTPGQGLQFLFEYFSETQRNKGNFPGRFSGRQFSNSRSEMNVSTLELGDSALYLCASSNGLAGVQETQYFGPGTRLLVL.

The chain employs TRBV4-3 and TRBJ1-4, with D maybe TRBD1 (6 bases). V was cut by 2 bases and J by 5 bases, with 9 bases left in between. The V gene's germline CDR1 is LGHNA and CDR2 YSLEER. The CDR3 runs to 14 residues. This CDR3 reads CASSQTDSNEKLFF. The CDR3 region has the DNA TGCGCCAGCAGCCAAACGGACAGCAATGAAAAACTGTTTTTT.

The chain joins TRBV12-5 to TRBJ1-5; no clear D. The CDR3 runs to 16 residues. The V gene lost 1 base and the J gene lost 0 bases, with 10 bases spanning the gap. Per the germline V gene, CDR1 is LGHNT and CDR2 is FRNRAP. The CDR3 nucleotides are TGTGCTAGTGGTTTGGAACAACCTTATAGCAATCAGCCCCAGCATTTT. Translated, it gives CASGLEQPYSNQPQHF. The full variable domain, in which reference TRBV12-5 and TRBJ1-5 provide the parts outside the CDR3, is DARVTQTPRHKVTEMGQEVTMRCQPILGHNTVFWYRQTMMQGLELLAYFRNRAPLDDSGMPKDRFSAEMPDATLATLKIQPSEPRDSAVYFCASGLEQPYSNQPQHFGDGTRLSIL.

This chain joins TRBV9 and TRBJ2-7; 10 bases fit TRBD1. The CDR3 sequence is 14 residues long. Germline values: CDR1 SGDLS, CDR2 YYNGEE. V shed 3 bases, J shed 2 bases, and the junction held 2 bases outside the gene matches. This CDR3 is CASSATGGPYEQYF. The CDR3 bases are TGTGCCAGCAGCGCGACAGGGGGCCCCTACGAGCAGTACTTC.

This clone showed up just once. The CDR3 DNA sequence: TGTGCCAGCAGGAAGCGGTTGAACACTGAAGCTTTCTTT. This codes for CASRKRLNTEAFF. The chain links TRBV7-2 to TRBJ1-1; no clear D. V dropped 6 bases and J dropped 0 bases, with 8 bases sitting between them. Germline V CDR1 and CDR2: SGHTA, FQGNSA. This CDR3 region has 13 residues.

The chain is built from TRBV6-6 and TRBJ2-7; no firm D call. Germline loops: CDR1 MNHNY, CDR2 SVGAGI (reference sequence). Trimming removed 5 bases from V and 2 bases from J, with 7 bases in between. The CDR3 length is 12 residues. Written as DNA, the CDR3 is TGTGCCAGCAGTCTCCAACCCTACGAGCAGTACTTC. This translates into CASSLQPYEQYF.

The chain is built from TRBV12-5 and TRBJ2-5; D remains unclear. V dropped 8 bases and J dropped 11 bases, with 21 bases sitting between them. Per germline, CDR1 LGHNT and CDR2 FRNRAP. The CDR3 extends over 13 amino acids. Here the CDR3 reads CASSLGSIGLQYF. The CDR3 DNA reads as TGTGCTAGTTCGCTGGGGTCCATCGGGTTGCAGTACTTC.

The chain uses TRBV19 and TRBJ1-6; possible D gene TRBD1, 6 bases. Germline CDR1 reads LNHDA; CDR2 reads SQIVND (reference sequence). The CDR3 runs 15 residues. V shed 3 bases and J shed 7 bases, with 13 bases lying between them. As DNA, the CDR3 is TGTGCCAGTAGTATTCACAGGGCGCGGAATTCACCCCTCCACTTT. It specifies CASSIHRARNSPLHF.

J is TRBJ1-1 and V is TRBV5-1, with 7 bases aligning to TRBD1. Trimming cost V 4 bases and J 0 bases; bases outside gene matches: 3. The CDR3 covers 14 residues. Germline V gene sequence: CDR1 SGHRS, CDR2 YFSETQ. The CDR3 DNA is TGCGCCAGCAGCCCCAGGGGGTTGAACACTGAAGCTTTCTTT. Its protein is CASSPRGLNTEAFF.

This chain uses TRBV9 with TRBJ1-1; D unclear. This CDR3 spans 11 amino acids. V was clipped by 3 bases and J by 5 bases, with 5 bases between them. Per the germline V gene, CDR1 is SGDLS and CDR2 is YYNGEE. The CDR3 reads CASSEGTEAFF. CDR3 DNA: TGTGCCAGCAGCGAGGGAACTGAAGCTTTCTTT.